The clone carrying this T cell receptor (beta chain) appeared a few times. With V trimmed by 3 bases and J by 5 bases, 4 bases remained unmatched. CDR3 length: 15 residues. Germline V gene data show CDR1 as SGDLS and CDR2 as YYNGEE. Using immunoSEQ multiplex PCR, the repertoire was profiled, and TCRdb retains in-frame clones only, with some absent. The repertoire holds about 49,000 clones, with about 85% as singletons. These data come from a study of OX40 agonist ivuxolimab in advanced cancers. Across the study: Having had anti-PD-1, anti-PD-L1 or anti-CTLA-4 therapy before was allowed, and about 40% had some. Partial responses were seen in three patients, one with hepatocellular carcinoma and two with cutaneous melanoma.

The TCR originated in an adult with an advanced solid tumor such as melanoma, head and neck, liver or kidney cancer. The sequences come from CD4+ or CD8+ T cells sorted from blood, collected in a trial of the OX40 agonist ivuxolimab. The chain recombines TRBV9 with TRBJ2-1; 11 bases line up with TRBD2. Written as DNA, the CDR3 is TGTGCCAGCAGCGGGACTAGCGGGCGTGACAATGAGCAGTTCTTC. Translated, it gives CASSGTSGRDNEQFF.